This T cell receptor (beta chain) was documented in a study of blood T cell repertoires in COVID-19. Profiling relied on immunoSEQ multiplex PCR, and the TCRdb table lists in-frame clones only, not all of them. The repertoire includes tens of thousands of clones, more than 75% of them detected once, and approximately 25% sits in the top ten. This CDR3 is built from 13 residues. In germline, CDR1 is MNHEY, CDR2 SVGAGI. The V gene lost 4 bases and the J gene lost 3 bases, with 7 bases spanning the gap. This clone came up a few times. The chain is built from TRBV6-5 and TRBJ1-5; no clear D. Input material: peripheral blood. This TCR was sampled from a man aged 45-65 years with active or convalescent COVID-19. CDR3 DNA: TGTGCCAGCAGTTCCCGGGACAATCAGCCCCAGCATTTT. Protein product: CASSSRDNQPQHF.